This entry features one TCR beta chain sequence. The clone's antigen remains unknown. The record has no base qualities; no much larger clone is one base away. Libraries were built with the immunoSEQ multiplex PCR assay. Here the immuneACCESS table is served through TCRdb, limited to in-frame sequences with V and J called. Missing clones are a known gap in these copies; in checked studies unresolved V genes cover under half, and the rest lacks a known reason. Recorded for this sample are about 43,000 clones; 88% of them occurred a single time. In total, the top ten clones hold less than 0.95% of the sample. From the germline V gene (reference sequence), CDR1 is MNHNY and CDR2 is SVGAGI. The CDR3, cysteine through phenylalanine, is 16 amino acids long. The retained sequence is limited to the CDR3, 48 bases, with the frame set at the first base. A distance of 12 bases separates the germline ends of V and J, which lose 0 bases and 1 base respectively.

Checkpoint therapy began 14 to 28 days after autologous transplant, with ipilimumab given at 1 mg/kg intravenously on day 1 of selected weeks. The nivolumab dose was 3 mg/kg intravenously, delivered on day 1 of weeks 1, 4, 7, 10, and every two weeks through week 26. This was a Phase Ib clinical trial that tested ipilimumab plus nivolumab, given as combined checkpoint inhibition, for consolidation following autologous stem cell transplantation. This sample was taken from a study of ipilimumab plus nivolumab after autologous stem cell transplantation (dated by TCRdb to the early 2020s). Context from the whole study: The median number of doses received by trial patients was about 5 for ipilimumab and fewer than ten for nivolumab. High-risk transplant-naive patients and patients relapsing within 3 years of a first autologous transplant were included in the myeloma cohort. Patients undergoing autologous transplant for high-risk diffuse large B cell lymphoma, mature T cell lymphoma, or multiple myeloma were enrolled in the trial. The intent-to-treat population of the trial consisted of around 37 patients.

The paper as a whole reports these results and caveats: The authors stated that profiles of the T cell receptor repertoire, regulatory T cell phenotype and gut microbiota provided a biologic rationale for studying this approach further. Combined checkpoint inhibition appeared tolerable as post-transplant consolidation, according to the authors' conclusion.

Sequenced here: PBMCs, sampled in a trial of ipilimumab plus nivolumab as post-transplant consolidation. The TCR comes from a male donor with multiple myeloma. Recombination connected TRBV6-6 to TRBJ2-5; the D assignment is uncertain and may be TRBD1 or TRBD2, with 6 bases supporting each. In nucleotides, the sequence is TGTGCCAGCAGTTACTCGGACGGGGGCTTCCAAGAGACCCAGTACTTC. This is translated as CASSYSDGGFQETQYF.